This T cell receptor beta chain stems from a study of OX40 agonist ivuxolimab in advanced cancers. About the research overall: A male proportion of more than 75% was recorded, with mean age around 62 years and range roughly 23 to 79.

Study conclusions and caveats: With doses of 0.1-3.0 mg/kg, partial responders showed among the lowest clonal expansion. CD4+ T cells averaged fewer expanded clones than CD8+ T cells. Antigen specificity remained undetermined for the expanded peripheral T cells.

With regard to this clone: What it binds is unknown.

The CDR3 covers 14 residues. V shed 1 base, J shed 6 bases, and the junction held 6 bases outside the gene matches. The germline V gene encodes CDR1 SGHDN and CDR2 FVKESK. This table comes from immunoSEQ multiplex PCR, and its TCRdb copy is limited to in-frame clones, with some not included. The table has around 82,000 clones, more than 75% seen once; the top ten hold about 0.52%. The sample consisted of CD4+ or CD8+ T cells sorted from blood, taken in a trial of the OX40 agonist ivuxolimab. The rearrangement joins TRBV14 to TRBJ2-7; 7 nucleotides align to TRBD1. The receptor comes from an adult with an advanced solid tumor such as melanoma, head and neck, liver or kidney cancer. In nucleotides, the CDR3 is TGTGCCAGCAGCCAAGGTTATGGACAGGCCGAGCAGTACTTC. Translation: CASSQGYGQAEQYF. The variable domain in full, completed from reference TRBV14 and TRBJ2-7, reads EAGVTQFPSHSVIEKGQTVTLRCDPISGHDNLYWYRRVMGKEIKFLLHFVKESKQDESGMPNNRFLAERTGGTYSTLKVQPAELEDSGVYFCASSQGYGQAEQYFGPGTRLTVT.